Listed below are T cell receptor beta chains from one sample, sequenced in a study of radiotherapy plus CTLA-4 blockade in lung cancer. Using immunoSEQ multiplex PCR, the repertoire was profiled, and TCRdb retains in-frame clones only, with some absent. The sample consists of around 30,000 clones, less than 75% of them appearing once. Sequencing used peripheral blood, obtained from a patient treated with radiotherapy plus ipilimumab. The receptors originated from a human donor with non-small cell lung cancer whose response to radiotherapy plus ipilimumab could not be evaluated. The CDR3 runs from the conserved cysteine through the conserved F or W.

V	CDR3
TRBV5-1	CASSENSGAGGTDTQYF
TRBV27	CASSGRPSTSGSPSSYNEQFF
TRBV30	CAWINREKSNEQFF
TRBV19	CASSISASRYPSYEQYF
TRBV4-3	CASSQEAGTNTGELFF
TRBV2	CASSEQGRSEAFF
TRBV2	CASRRHGLGDEQYF
TRBV6-5	CASSEIGAYGYTF
TRBV25-1	CASSEGATGFSGNTIYF
TRBV10-2	CASSPDRAYGYTF
TRBV6-5	CASSSDRYYGYTF
TRBV20-1	CSARGGGLQVF
TRBV6-5	CATSGAPYEQYF
TRBV5-1	CASSRGTGGLETQYF
TRBV7-2	CASSSTGTDEQYF
TRBV7-8	CASSLAGRLYEQYF
TRBV28	CASKPHSGNTIYF
TRBV7-9	CASSDTGTGGVTQYF
TRBV18	CASSLWTANTEAFF
TRBV6-5	CASSYLGLAGINEQFF
TRBV6-6	CASSGRDRGKTQYF
TRBV6-5	CASKKRRNTGELFF
TRBV5-8	CASSLLPTDPNEKLFF
TRBV6-5	CASSLRGTGANVLTF
TRBV18	CASSPSPAYEQYF
TRBV28	CASCSDQPQHF
TRBV4-1	CATSRLWGYEQYF
TRBV5-1	CASNPGTGYPEAFF
TRBV6-5	CASSRGAFYGYTF
TRBV2	CASRKGQGPDYGYTF
TRBV7-2	CASSLSRAPGTEAFF
TRBV2	CASSEALAGVVKNIQYF
TRBV27	CASRSVVAGETQYF
TRBV6-1	CASSYTGGNTIYF
TRBV7-2	CASSFQGGQETQYF
TRBV4-3	CASSQVRSNSYGYTF
TRBV18	CASSPPGGDTIYF